One sample yielded the 12 T cell receptor beta chains listed below, sequenced in a study of blood T cell repertoires in COVID-19 (dated by TCRdb to 2019 to 2021). The library was built by means of the immunoSEQ multiplex PCR assay. TCRdb carries this immuneACCESS record with in-frame sequences only. Its versions omit some clonotypes, under half of them owing to an unresolved V gene in the studies checked, with the rest unexplained. Counted in this sample were just under 60,000 clones; about 80% of them appeared once. The top ten hold 9.6% of the sample. Input material: peripheral blood. The receptor set was obtained from an elderly man with COVID-19, enrolled during active disease.

The sample holds one count of this clone. This chain connects TRBV3-1 (or the pseudogene TRBV3-2) to TRBJ2-5; no clear D. The V gene lost 0 bases and the J gene lost 5 bases, with 4 bases spanning the gap. The CDR3 extends over 12 amino acids. Germline V CDR1 and CDR2: LGHDT, YNNKEL (reference sequence). The CDR3, as DNA: TGTGCCAGCAGCCAAGAAGAGGAGACCCAGTACTTC. This sequence encodes CASSQEEETQYF.

The chain joins TRBV5-8 to TRBJ2-7; D may be TRBD1 (7 bases). V lost 1 base, J lost 6 bases, and 11 bases lay in between. The CDR3 spans 13 residues. The germline gives CDR1 SGHTS, CDR2 YDEGEE. CDR3 protein: CASSLQGGREQYV. The CDR3, as DNA: TGTGCCAGCAGCTTGCAGGGGGGTCGCGAGCAGTACGTC.

The chain uses TRBV9 and TRBJ2-5; TRBD1 aligns across 11 bases. The junction had 6 bases not matched to a gene; V was cut back by 3 bases and J by 2 bases. The CDR3 has 16 residues. Per germline, CDR1 SGDLS and CDR2 YYNGEE. In DNA, the CDR3 is TGTGCCAGCAGCGGACGGACAGGGGGCGATCAAGAGACCCAGTACTTC. Translating it yields CASSGRTGGDQETQYF.

The chain employs TRBV7-2 and TRBJ1-1; D is ambiguous. The V end lost 1 base, the J end lost 7 bases, and 10 bases lay between the germline ends. This CDR3 has 13 residues. Germline CDR1 and CDR2: SGHTA and FQGNSA. The CDR3 DNA is TGTGCCAGCAGCTTAGACAGACTAATTGAAGCTTTCTTT. Protein: CASSLDRLIEAFF.

The chain joins TRBV5-1 to TRBJ2-1, with TRBD1 matching 8 bases. The CDR3 runs to 14 residues. The germline CDR1 and CDR2 sequences are SGHRS and YFSETQ. The V gene end was trimmed by 3 bases and the J gene end by 4 bases; junction bases not matched to a gene: 3. CDR3 bases: TGCGCCAGCAGCTCCCGGGACAGGTACAATGAGCAGTTCTTC. Translating it yields CASSSRDRYNEQFF.

The chain joins TRBV19 to TRBJ1-1; D might be TRBD1 (5 bases). The CDR3 length is 15 residues. V lost 7 bases, J lost 1 base, and 16 bases lay in between. Germline assignment: CDR1 LNHDA and CDR2 SQIVND (reference sequence). The CDR3 bases are TGTGCCAGTACCCCACGGCGGGGCTCGAACACTGAAGCTTTCTTT. Translating it yields CASTPRRGSNTEAFF.

CDR3 loop: CASSLTNTGELFF. CDR3 sequence (DNA): TGTGCCAGCAGCTTAACTAACACCGGGGAGCTGTTTTTT. The V gene is TRBV5-4, the J gene TRBJ2-2; the D is unclear. Per germline, CDR1 SGHNT and CDR2 YYREEE (reference sequence). CDR3 length: 13 amino acids. V was cut by 2 bases and J by 2 bases, with 4 bases left in between.

The rearrangement joins TRBV6-6 to TRBJ1-2, with TRBD1 matching over 7 bases. Germline CDR1 MNHNY, CDR2 SVGAGI (reference sequence). This CDR3 spans 14 amino acids. V dropped 2 bases and J dropped 1; count of bases not matched to a gene: 1. CDR3 residues: CASSYGTVNYGYTF. For the CDR3, the DNA is TGTGCCAGCAGTTACGGGACAGTTAACTATGGCTACACCTTC.

The chain combines TRBV7-9 with TRBJ1-5; tentatively, D is TRBD1 (5 bases). The germline gives CDR1 SEHNR, CDR2 FQNEAQ (reference sequence). The length of the CDR3 is 17 residues. V was clipped by 7 bases and J by 2 bases, with 21 bases between them. The CDR3 spells CASTSGSGGTGNQPQHF. CDR3 in DNA: TGTGCCAGCACCTCGGGCTCGGGGGGTACTGGCAATCAGCCCCAGCATTTT.

This chain joins TRBV5-8 and TRBJ1-5; weak D call: TRBD1 (5 bases). In germline, CDR1 is SGHTS, CDR2 YDEGEE. The CDR3 extends over 15 amino acids. Trimming shortened V by 2 bases and J by 3 bases, and 12 bases separated the two germline ends. CDR3 residues: CASSFAGQDNQPQHF. The CDR3 DNA sequence: TGTGCCAGCAGCTTTGCAGGGCAGGACAATCAGCCCCAGCATTTT. Full variable domain (missing parts from reference TRBV5-8 and TRBJ1-5): EAGVTQSPTHLIKTRGQQATLRCSPISGHTSVYWYQQALGLGLQFLLWYDEGEERNRGNFPPRFSGRQFPNYSSELNVNALELEDSALYLCASSFAGQDNQPQHFGDGTRLSIL.

The chain joins TRBV30 to TRBJ1-6, with 7 bases lining up with TRBD1. Germline CDR1 reads GTSNPN; CDR2 reads SVGIG (reference sequence). J lost 5 bases, V lost 2 bases, and 3 bases had no gene match. The CDR3 has 14 amino acids. The CDR3 DNA reads TGTGCCTGGAGTATGGGACAGAATAATTCACCCCTCCACTTT. Protein sequence: CAWSMGQNNSPLHF.

The V gene is TRBV10-2, the J gene TRBJ2-3; D gene ambiguous. The CDR3 has 11 residues. Per germline, CDR1 WSHSY and CDR2 SAAADI. The V and J ends lost 5 bases and 5 bases respectively, with 5 bases between them. CDR3: CASSFKDTQYF. Written as DNA, the CDR3 is TGCGCCAGCAGTTTCAAAGATACGCAGTATTTT.